This TCR beta chain was profiled in a study of neurological immune-mediated disorders. TCRdb redid the calling of the 5' RACE reads with MiXCR, one entry per CDR3 protein. Among approximately 41,000 distinct CDR3 sequences listed, about 14% were seen once. This CDR3 spans 16 amino acids. V gave up 8 bases and J gave up 4 bases, with 20 bases separating them. CDR1 and CDR2 (germline): ENHRY, SYGVKD. This rearrangement joins TRBV10-3 to TRBJ2-2; possibly TRBD2 for D (5 bases). The TCR sequence derives from an older woman with HTLV-1-associated myelopathy (HAM/TSP). The sequencing sample was made of CD4+ T cells from blood. Here the CDR3 DNA reads TGTGCCATCCGGTCGAGGGTGGGAATAGTCACCGGGGAGCTGTTTTTT. Amino acids: CAIRSRVGIVTGELFF.